The entry below gives a single TCR beta chain sequence along with its context. This CDR3 region has 13 residues. Germline CDR1 reads SGHDT; CDR2 reads YYEEEE. After removal of 0 bases from V and 7 bases from J, the junction contained 4 bases not matched to a gene. This entry belongs to a study of T cell changes during pregnancy in multiple sclerosis. Some clones are missing from TCRdb's copy, which holds only in-frame ones; the method was immunoSEQ multiplex PCR. The table records tens of thousands of clones, about 91% of them present only once. This TCR was sampled from a female donor in good health, enrolled as a control in a pregnancy study. The rearrangement links TRBV5-6 to TRBJ2-7; 7 bases agree with TRBD1. This specimen consisted of peripheral blood, obtained in the second trimester of pregnancy. CDR3 DNA: TGTGCCAGCAGCTTGGACAGGGGTGAAGAGCAGTACTTC. Amino acids: CASSLDRGEEQYF.